The clone carrying this T cell receptor beta chain was seen many times. Antigen: not known. Clinical Activity Scores of at least 3, NOSPECS grades of at least 4 and durations under 3 months characterized ophthalmopathy patients. Source material for PBMCs was less than 12 ml fresh peripheral blood. Amplification yielded TCR beta CDR3 regions, with RNA transcripts as the source. Primed by the HTBI set, a first-round RT-PCR was run on the TCR CDR3. TCRdb redid the calling of the multiplex PCR reads with MiXCR, one entry per CDR3 protein. The data contain roughly 350,000 distinct CDR3 sequences, approximately 15% of them singletons. The V gene lost 3 bases and the J gene lost 1 base, with 12 bases spanning the gap. Looked up from germline, CDR1 is LNHDA and CDR2 is SQIVND (reference sequence). The CDR3 totals 15 residues. The data were taken from a study of T cells in Graves' hyperthyroidism and ophthalmopathy. Study-wide results and limits: Most thyroid clonotypes with frequency above 0.001 were detected in blood.

Sequencing was carried out using blood. V usage is TRBV19 and J usage is TRBJ1-2; the D gene is possibly TRBD1 (6 bases). The clonotype comes from a woman between 40 and 50 years old with Graves' ophthalmopathy. Written as DNA, the CDR3 is TGTGCCAGTAGTATGTGGACAGATTTTAACTATGGCTACACCTTC. Translated, it gives CASSMWTDFNYGYTF. Full variable domain (missing parts from reference TRBV19 and TRBJ1-2): DGGITQSPKYLFRKEGQNVTLSCEQNLNHDAMYWYRQDPGQGLRLIYYSQIVNDFQKGDIAEGYSVSREKKESFPLTVTSAQKNPTAFYLCASSMWTDFNYGYTFGSGTRLTVV.